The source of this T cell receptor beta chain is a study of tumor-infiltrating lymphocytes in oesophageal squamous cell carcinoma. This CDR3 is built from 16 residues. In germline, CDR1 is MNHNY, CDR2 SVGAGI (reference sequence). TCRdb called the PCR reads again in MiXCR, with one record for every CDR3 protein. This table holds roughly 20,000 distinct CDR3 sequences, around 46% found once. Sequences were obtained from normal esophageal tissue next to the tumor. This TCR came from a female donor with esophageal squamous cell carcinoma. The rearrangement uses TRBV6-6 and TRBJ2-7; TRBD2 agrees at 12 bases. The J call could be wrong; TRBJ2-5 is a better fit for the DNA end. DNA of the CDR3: TGTGCCAGCAGTGCGACTAGCGGGAGTGGACAAGAGACCCAGTACTTC. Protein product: CASSATSGSGQETQYF.